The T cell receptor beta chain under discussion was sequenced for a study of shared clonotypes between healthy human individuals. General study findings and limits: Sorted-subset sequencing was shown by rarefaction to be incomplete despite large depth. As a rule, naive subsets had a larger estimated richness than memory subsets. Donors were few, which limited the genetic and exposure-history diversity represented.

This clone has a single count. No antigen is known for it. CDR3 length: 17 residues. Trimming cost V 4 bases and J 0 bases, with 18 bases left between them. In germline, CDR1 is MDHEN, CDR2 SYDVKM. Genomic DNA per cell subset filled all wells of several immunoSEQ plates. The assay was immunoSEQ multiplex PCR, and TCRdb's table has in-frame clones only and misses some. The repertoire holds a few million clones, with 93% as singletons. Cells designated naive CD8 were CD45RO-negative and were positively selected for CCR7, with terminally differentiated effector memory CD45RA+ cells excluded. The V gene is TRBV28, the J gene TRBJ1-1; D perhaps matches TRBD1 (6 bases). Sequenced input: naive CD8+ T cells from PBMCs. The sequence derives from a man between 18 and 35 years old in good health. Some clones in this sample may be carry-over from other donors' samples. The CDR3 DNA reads TGTGCCAGCAGTTCGCACCCCCGGGACACCATGAACACTGAAGCTTTCTTT. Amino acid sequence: CASSSHPRDTMNTEAFF.